The 18 T cell receptor beta chains presented below share a single source sample, sequenced in a study of cytomegalovirus exposure and HLA in healthy donors. With 60 Vbeta and 13 Jbeta primers, the PCR was carried out. Repertoires were generated with immunoSEQ multiplex PCR, while TCRdb's copy carries only in-frame clones and drops some. The sample includes 200,000 to 250,000 clones, 75% of them seen just once. What was sequenced was PBMCs. These receptors were obtained from a young woman in good health and CMV-seronegative.

The chain couples TRBV7-3 to TRBJ2-7; D remains unclear. V lost 1 base and J lost 3, with 13 bases in between. Germline V gene lookup returns CDR1 SGHTA and CDR2 FQGTGA. CDR3 length: 15 residues. Written as DNA, the CDR3 is TGTGCCAGCAGCTTAAGGGCAGCCCCGCTCTACGAGCAGTACTTC. Protein: CASSLRAAPLYEQYF.

Remarks on this clone: Its ends do not fully match the called genes, so a read error is possible. The V and J genes are TRBV5-1 and TRBJ1-2; a possible D gene is TRBD1 (5 bases). The CDR3 covers 14 residues. Germline CDR1 reads SGHRS; CDR2 reads YFSETQ. The CDR3 coding sequence is TGCGCCAGCAGCCGTATAGGCCAGGGATCTACTAACGCCTTC. Encoded protein: CASSRIGQGSTNAF.

J is TRBJ2-5 and V is TRBV6-1; no firm D call. The germline V gene has CDR1 MNHNS and CDR2 SASEGT. This CDR3 spans 11 amino acids. Trimming cost V 5 bases and J 4 bases, with 5 bases left between them. The CDR3 coding sequence is TGTGCCAGCAGTTACGGAGAGACCCAGTACTTC. This sequence encodes CASSYGETQYF.

This chain links TRBV7-9 with TRBJ2-1; 14 bases fit TRBD2. This CDR3 region has 19 residues. The ends lost 4 bases at V and 0 bases at J; junction bases unmatched: 8. Germline CDR1 SEHNR, CDR2 FQNEAQ (reference sequence). CDR3 amino acids: CASSSRLAGGPGSYNEQFF. The CDR3 DNA reads as TGTGCCAGCAGCTCCCGACTAGCGGGAGGGCCGGGCTCCTACAATGAGCAGTTCTTC.

On this clone itself: Distinct nucleotide sequences in the sample also encode this CDR3. The chain links TRBV11-2 to TRBJ2-1, with 8 bases matching TRBD2. The V gene's germline CDR1 is SGHAT and CDR2 FQNNGV. The CDR3 is made up of 16 amino acids. V lost 0 bases and J lost 8; bases outside the gene matches: 9. The chain's CDR3 is CASSLDLPGGSDEQFF. As DNA, the CDR3 is TGTGCCAGCAGCTTAGATCTGCCGGGAGGGTCTGATGAGCAGTTCTTC.

This clone was detected a few times. The V and J genes are TRBV6-6 and TRBJ2-7, with a weak D call TRBD2 (6 bases). The CDR3 contains 14 residues. V was trimmed by 7 bases and J by 2 bases, leaving 15 bases between them. The germline V gene has CDR1 MNHNY and CDR2 SVGAGI (reference sequence). In DNA form, the CDR3 reads TGTGCCAGCAAGGGGAGGCAGGGTGCCTACGAGCAGTACTTC. It translates to CASKGRQGAYEQYF.

This chain joins TRBV5-6 and TRBJ2-2, with TRBD2 matching over 9 bases. Looked up from germline, CDR1 is SGHDT and CDR2 is YYEEEE. The junction had 9 bases not matched to a gene; V was cut back by 0 bases and J by 3 bases. CDR3 size: 18 residues. This CDR3 reads CASSLGGSWTSDTGELFF. CDR3 sequence (DNA): TGTGCCAGCAGCTTGGGTGGGTCGTGGACTAGCGACACCGGGGAGCTGTTTTTT. Filled out from reference TRBV5-6 and TRBJ2-2, the complete variable domain reads DAGVTQSPTHLIKTRGQQVTLRCSPKSGHDTVSWYQQALGQGPQFIFQYYEEEERQRGNFPDRFSGHQFPNYSSELNVNALLLGDSALYLCASSLGGSWTSDTGELFFGEGSRLTVL.

This chain joins TRBV6-1 and TRBJ2-2, with 8 nucleotides matching TRBD1. This CDR3 region has 14 residues. The V gene end was trimmed by 5 bases and the J gene end by 8 bases; junction bases not matched to a gene: 7. Germline CDR1 reads MNHNS; CDR2 reads SASEGT. This CDR3 reads CASSSQGADGELFF. Written as DNA, the CDR3 is TGTGCCAGCAGTAGCCAGGGGGCGGATGGGGAGCTGTTTTTT.

The chain has TRBV11-2 and TRBJ2-2, with 8 bases aligning to TRBD2. The V gene end was trimmed by 8 bases and the J gene end by 3 bases; junction bases not matched to a gene: 8. The CDR3 contains 15 residues. CDR1 is SGHAT, CDR2 FQNNGV, per germline. CDR3 protein: CASASFGRDTGELFF. CDR3 nucleotides: TGTGCCAGCGCGTCGTTCGGGAGGGACACCGGGGAGCTGTTTTTT.

The V and J genes are TRBV30 and TRBJ1-6; D perhaps matches TRBD1 (5 bases). Germline-derived CDR1 and CDR2 are GTSNPN and SVGIG (reference sequence). The CDR3 length is 18 residues. V was cut by 3 bases and J by 6 bases, with 24 bases left in between. DNA of the CDR3: TGTGCCTGGAGCCACCCTTCCTTCCCGACAGCGTCTAATTCACCCCTCCACTTT. Translated: CAWSHPSFPTASNSPLHF.

This chain links TRBV4-1 with TRBJ1-2; D is possibly TRBD1 (6 bases). Germline CDR1 reads MGHRA; CDR2 reads YSYEKL. This CDR3 is 16 amino acids long. Deletions cut 1 base from V and 5 bases from J, with 17 bases between. The CDR3 here is CASSQGFSGDEYGYTF. The CDR3 DNA reads TGCGCCAGCAGCCAAGGTTTTTCAGGGGATGAATATGGCTACACCTTC.

CDR3 in amino acids: CASSHRTGGFYGYTF. The CDR3 region has the DNA TGTGCCAGTAGCCACCGGACAGGGGGGTTCTATGGCTACACCTTC. The V gene is TRBV19, the J gene TRBJ1-2; 10 positions match TRBD1. J lost 4 bases, V lost 6 bases, and 8 bases had no gene match. Germline V gene lookup returns CDR1 LNHDA and CDR2 SQIVND (reference sequence). There are 15 residues in the CDR3.

The chain is built from TRBV18 and TRBJ2-1; tentatively, D is TRBD2 (6 bases). Germline V lookup: CDR1 KGHSH, CDR2 LQKENI. The ends were cut back, 4 bases at V and 1 base at J, with 8 bases in the middle. The CDR3 is made up of 14 amino acids. The DNA for the CDR3 is TGTGCCAGCTCACGTCGGGAGTCCTACAATGAGCAGTTCTTC. As protein: CASSRRESYNEQFF.

V is TRBV27 and J is TRBJ2-7; 7 bases are a match to TRBD2. Germline trimming cut 4 bases from V and 2 bases from J; bases unmatched to any gene: 5. This CDR3 is 14 amino acids long. CDR1 and CDR2 (germline): MNHEY, SMNVEV (reference sequence). In DNA, the CDR3 is TGTGCCAGCAGTTATTTGGGGGGGACCTACGAGCAGTACTTC. This gives the protein CASSYLGGTYEQYF.

This chain uses TRBV2 with TRBJ1-4, with D unresolved. Trimming removed 3 bases from V and 13 bases from J, with 6 bases in between. Germline CDR1 is SNHLY and CDR2 is FYNNEI. This CDR3 is 10 amino acids long. This CDR3 reads CASSDRRLFF. CDR3 nucleotide sequence: TGTGCCAGCAGTGACAGGCGACTGTTTTTT.

The genes are TRBV18 and TRBJ1-4; possible D gene TRBD1, 5 bases. CDR1 and CDR2 from the germline V gene are KGHSH and LQKENI. Trimming left V 1 base short and J 5 bases short, with 11 bases between. The CDR3 is 15 amino acids. For the CDR3, the DNA is TGTGCCAGCTCACCACACGGAGGGGAGAATGAAAAACTGTTTTTT. This encodes CASSPHGGENEKLFF.

The rearrangement uses TRBV19 and TRBJ2-1; weak D call: TRBD2 (6 bases). Germline assignment: CDR1 LNHDA and CDR2 SQIVND (reference sequence). CDR3 size: 15 residues. Trimming took off 5 bases at V and 3 bases at J, with 14 bases between the two ends. The CDR3 DNA sequence: TGTGCCAGTAGTCTTGCTACCGGGGGCTACAATGAGCAGTTCTTC. Amino acids: CASSLATGGYNEQFF.

The rearrangement joins TRBV21-1 to TRBJ2-1; the table's D gene call, TRBD2, was not cross checked with the DNA. TRBV21-1 is assigned pseudogene status. This CDR3 contains 21 residues. CDR3 coding DNA: TGTGCCAGCAGCAAAGCGGTGTCGAGCCGGACTAGCGGGAGTTGCGGCAATGAGCAGTTCTTC. Translated: CASSKAVSSRTSGSCGNEQFF.